What follows are 11 T cell receptor beta chains derived from one specimen sequenced in a study of T cells in Graves' hyperthyroidism and ophthalmopathy. Authors of the study amplified TCR beta CDR3 regions from RNA transcripts. The HTBI primer set drove a first-round RT-PCR of the TCR CDR3. Using its own MiXCR run on the multiplex PCR reads, TCRdb lists one record per CDR3 protein. The sample shows 550,000 to 700,000 distinct CDR3 sequences, just over 45% of them seen only once. Sequencing was carried out using peripheral blood or thyroid tissue (not recorded which). These receptors came from an adult woman with Graves' disease, either hyperthyroidism or ophthalmopathy (not recorded which).

This clonotype was picked up many times. The chain carries TRBV6-6 and TRBJ1-6; TRBD1 is a possible D gene (6 bases). Per germline, CDR1 MNHNY and CDR2 SVGAGI (reference sequence). The CDR3 length is 12 residues. V lost 7 bases and J lost 10, with 11 bases in between. CDR3 DNA sequence: TGTGCCAGCAAAGAGGGGGGATCACCCCTCCACTTT. This translates into CASKEGGSPLHF.

This sequence joins TRBV2 and TRBJ1-5; weak D call: TRBD1 (6 bases). The CDR3 runs 14 residues. Looked up from germline, CDR1 is SNHLY and CDR2 is FYNNEI. V shed 3 bases and J shed 6 bases, with 12 bases lying between them. The CDR3, as DNA: TGTGCCAGCAGTGACAGGGGCGCGGGTCAGCCCCAGCATTTT. Its translation is CASSDRGAGQPQHF.

With regard to this clonotype: The junction and the germline gene differ at one end; a read error may be behind it. The DNA of the CDR3 is TGTGCCAGCAGCCCAGATCAGGGTCTCCGTTCTGGGGCCAACGTCCTGATTTTC. It codes for CASSPDQGLRSGANVLIF. V gene TRBV7-8 combines with J gene TRBJ2-6, with D perhaps matching TRBD1 (5 bases). Germline CDR1 is SGHVS and CDR2 is FQNEAQ. The CDR3 loop spans 18 amino acids.

The table lists this clonotype with many counts. The chain employs TRBV15 and TRBJ2-2, with D hard to call. The germline CDR1 and CDR2 sequences are LNHNV and YYDKDF (reference sequence). V was shortened by 0 bases and J by 2 bases, with 7 bases between the two germline ends. The CDR3 spans 15 residues. The CDR3 spells CATSREGRNTGELFF. The CDR3 DNA sequence: TGTGCCACCAGCAGAGAAGGACGAAACACCGGGGAGCTGTTTTTT.

The chain employs TRBV7-2 and TRBJ2-5, with TRBD1 identical over 8 bases. V shed 4 bases and J 5 bases; nucleotides not matched to a gene: 9. This CDR3 region has 15 residues. CDR1 and CDR2 (germline): SGHTA, FQGNSA. CDR3 DNA sequence: TGTGCCAGCAGCTCTCACAGGGGGTCAGGGGAGACCCAGTACTTC. Translated, it gives CASSSHRGSGETQYF.

The chain is built from TRBV29-1 and TRBJ2-7; D might be TRBD2 (6 bases). CDR3 length equals 12 residues. Germline CDR1 SQVTM, CDR2 ANQGSEA. Deletions cut 8 bases from V and 6 bases from J, with 17 bases between. CDR3 sequence: CSFKWGELEQYF. As DNA, the CDR3 is TGCAGCTTCAAATGGGGGGAGCTCGAGCAGTACTTC.

V is TRBV14 and J is TRBJ2-5, with TRBD2 identical over 10 bases. The junction had 0 bases not matched to a gene; V was cut back by 1 base and J by 7 bases. This CDR3 spans 13 amino acids. Germline values: CDR1 SGHDN, CDR2 FVKESK. The CDR3, as DNA: TGTGCCAGCAGCCAAGGGACTAGCGGGACCCAGTACTTC. This gives the protein CASSQGTSGTQYF.

Worth noting for this clonotype: A much larger clonotype is one base distant, so this may be a read error. The chain carries TRBV12-3 or TRBV12-4 and TRBJ2-7; D perhaps matches TRBD1 (6 bases). There are 13 residues in the CDR3. V was cut by 7 bases and J by 7 bases, with 17 bases left in between. CDR3 region: CASTRDMGQEQYF. Written as DNA, the CDR3 is TGTGCCAGCACCCGGGACATGGGGCAAGAGCAGTACTTC.

This clonotype has ten or more counts. V gene TRBV10-3 combines with J gene TRBJ1-3, with 10 bases that match TRBD1. Per germline, CDR1 ENHRY and CDR2 SYGVKD. The CDR3 sequence is 17 residues long. V lost 5 bases to trimming and J lost 7 bases; unmatched junction nucleotides: 14. Here the CDR3 DNA reads TGTGCCATCAGTTTTGGACAGGGGGTCCATCGAGAGAACACCATATATTTT. As protein: CAISFGQGVHRENTIYF.

The CDR3 loop is CASSVGGFGETQYF. In nucleotides, the CDR3 is TGTGCCAGCAGCGTAGGTGGGTTTGGAGAGACCCAGTACTTC. This rearrangement joins TRBV9 to TRBJ2-5; D is undetermined. Trimming removed 0 bases at V and 4 bases at J, with 10 bases between. The CDR3 sequence is 14 residues long. Per germline, CDR1 SGDLS and CDR2 YYNGEE.

This clonotype was seen just once. The V and J genes are TRBV20-1 and TRBJ2-3, with 14 nucleotides matching TRBD2. Germline V gives CDR1 DFQATT, CDR2 SNEGSKA (reference sequence). The CDR3 spans 18 residues. Trimming cost V 5 bases and J 4 bases; bases outside gene matches: 14. This CDR3 is CSAGGTSGSEVLSDTQYF. DNA of the CDR3: TGCAGTGCTGGAGGGACTAGCGGGAGTGAGGTGTTGTCAGATACGCAGTATTTT.